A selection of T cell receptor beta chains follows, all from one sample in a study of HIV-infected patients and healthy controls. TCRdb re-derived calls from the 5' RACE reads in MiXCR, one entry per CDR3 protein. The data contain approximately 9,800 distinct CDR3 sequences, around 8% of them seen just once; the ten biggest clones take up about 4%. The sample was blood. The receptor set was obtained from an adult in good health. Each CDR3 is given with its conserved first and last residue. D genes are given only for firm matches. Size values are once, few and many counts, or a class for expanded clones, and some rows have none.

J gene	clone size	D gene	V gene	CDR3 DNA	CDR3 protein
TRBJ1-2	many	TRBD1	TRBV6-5	TGTGCCAGCAGTTACCGTCATCGTTCGCCAGGGGGAAATAACTATGGCTACACCTTC	CASSYRHRSPGGNNYGYTF
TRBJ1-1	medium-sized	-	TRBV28	TGTGCCAGCAGTTTGGTGTTGAAGAAGTTGGGGGGTCCCACTGAAGCTTTCTTT	CASSLVLKKLGGPTEAFF
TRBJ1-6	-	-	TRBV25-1	TGTGCCAGCAGTGATCCCAGGACGGTATATAATTCACCCCTCCACTTT	CASSDPRTVYNSPLHF
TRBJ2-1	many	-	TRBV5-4	TGTGCCAGCAGCTTGGGCGGGGGCCTATACAATGAGCAGTTCTTC	CASSLGGGLYNEQFF
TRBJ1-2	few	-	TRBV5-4	TGTGCCAGCAGTAAGGCGGGAAACTCCATCGGGGGCTACACCTTC	CASSKAGNSIGGYTF
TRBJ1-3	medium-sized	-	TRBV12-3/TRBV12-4	TGTGCCAGCTTGAGGTTAGGAAACACCATATATTTT	CASLRLGNTIYF
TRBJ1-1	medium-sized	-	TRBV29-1	TGCGCGGGGGGAGGACTCATGAACACTGAAGCTTTCTTT	CAGGGLMNTEAFF
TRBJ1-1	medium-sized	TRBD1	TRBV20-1	TGCAGTGCCAAGGACAGGCGCAACACTGAAGCTTTCTTT	CSAKDRRNTEAFF
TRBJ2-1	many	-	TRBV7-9	TGTGCCAGCAGCTTAGAGGGGGGCTACAATGAGCAGTTCTTC	CASSLEGGYNEQFF
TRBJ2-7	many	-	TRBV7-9	TGTGCCAGCAGCCTTTACGAGCAGTACTTC	CASSLYEQYF
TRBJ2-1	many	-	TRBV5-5	TGTGCCAGCAGCCGCCAAGGTTGGGAGCAGTTCTTC	CASSRQGWEQFF
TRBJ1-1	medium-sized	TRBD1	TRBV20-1	TGCAGTGCTAGAGATCGACAGGGTCTTACTATGGGGGGCACTGAAGCTTTCTTT	CSARDRQGLTMGGTEAFF
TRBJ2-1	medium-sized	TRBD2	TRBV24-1	TGTGCCACCAGTGACCCTGGGACTAGCGGGTTGGATGAGCAGTTCTTC	CATSDPGTSGLDEQFF
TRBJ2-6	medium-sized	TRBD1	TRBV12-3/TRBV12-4	TGTGCCAGCAGTCACAGGGGAACCTTCTCTGGGGCCAACGTCCTGACTTTC	CASSHRGTFSGANVLTF
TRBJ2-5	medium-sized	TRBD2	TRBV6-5	TGTGCCAGCAGTTACTCCGGGGGGTACCAAGAGACCCAGTACTTC	CASSYSGGYQETQYF
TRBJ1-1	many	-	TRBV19	TGTGCCAGTAGTAACCGGGACGGGAACACTGAAGCTTTCTTT	CASSNRDGNTEAFF
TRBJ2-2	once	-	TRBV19	TGTGCCAGTACCCTAACGAGACAGGCGAACACCGGGGAGCTGTTTTTT	CASTLTRQANTGELFF
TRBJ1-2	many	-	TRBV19	TGTGCCAGTAGCCCCCGACGCAATCATGGCTACACCTTC	CASSPRRNHGYTF
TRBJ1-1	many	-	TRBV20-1	TGCAGTGCTAGAATTGGGGCAGGGACCACTGAAGCTTTCTTT	CSARIGAGTTEAFF
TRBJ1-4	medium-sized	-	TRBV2	TGTGCCAGCAGTGAATCGGTCAGGGGAAATGAAAAACTGTTTTTT	CASSESVRGNEKLFF
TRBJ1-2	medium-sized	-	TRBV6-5	TGTGCCAGCAGTCCGCCGGGGGCCTGGGGCTATGGCTACACCTTC	CASSPPGAWGYGYTF
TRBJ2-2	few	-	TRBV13	TGTGCCAGCAGCTCGTCGAAGGGGTTTGGTTTCGGGGAGCTGTTTTTT	CASSSSKGFGFGELFF
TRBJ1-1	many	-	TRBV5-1	TGCGCCAGCAGCATACGACAGGCCCCGGCTAACACTGAAGCTTTCTTT	CASSIRQAPANTEAFF
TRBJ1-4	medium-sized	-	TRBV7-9	TGTGCCAGCAGCTTAGTGGGGAAAGAAAAACTGTTTTTT	CASSLVGKEKLFF
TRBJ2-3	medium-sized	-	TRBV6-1	TGTGCCAGCAGGGGGCCCTCGGATACGCAGTATTTT	CASRGPSDTQYF
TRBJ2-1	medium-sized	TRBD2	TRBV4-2	TGTGCCAGCAGCCAGAGCGGACTAGTATACAATGAGCAGTTCTTC	CASSQSGLVYNEQFF
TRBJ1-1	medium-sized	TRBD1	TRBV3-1	TGTGCCAGCAGCCCCAGAGGGGGCGCGGGAGCTTTCTTT	CASSPRGGAGAFF
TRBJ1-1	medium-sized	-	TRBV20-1	TGCAGTGCTAGAAGGGGGAACACTGAAGCTTTCTTT	CSARRGNTEAFF
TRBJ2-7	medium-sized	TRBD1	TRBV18	TGTGCCAGCTCACCACCGACGACAGGGGGCTACGAGCAGTACTTC	CASSPPTTGGYEQYF
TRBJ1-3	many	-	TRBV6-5	TGTGCCAGCAGTTACTCGAGTGCAGGGTCCTCTGGAAACACCATATATTTT	CASSYSSAGSSGNTIYF
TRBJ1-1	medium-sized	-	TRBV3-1	TGTGCCAGCAGCCAAGGGGGGGCGGTCACTGAAGCTTTCTTT	CASSQGGAVTEAFF
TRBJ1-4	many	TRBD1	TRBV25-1	TGTGCCAGCAGTGGAGGGGGGACAGGGGGTGAAAAACTGTTTTTT	CASSGGGTGGEKLFF
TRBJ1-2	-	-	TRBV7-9	TGTGCCAGCAGCTTTCAGGGACCCTATGGCTACACCTTC	CASSFQGPYGYTF
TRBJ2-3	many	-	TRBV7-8	TGTGCCAGCAGCTACAGGACAGCCAGTTGGACAGATACGCAGTATTTT	CASSYRTASWTDTQYF
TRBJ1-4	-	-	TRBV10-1	TGCGCCAGCAGGGAGGACGGGAATGAAAAACTGTTTTTT	CASREDGNEKLFF
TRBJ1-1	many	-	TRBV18	TGTGCCAGCTCACAGGGGAGGAACACTGAAGCTTTCTTT	CASSQGRNTEAFF
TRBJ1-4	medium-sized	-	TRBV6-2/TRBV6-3	TGTGCCAGCAAGAGGGCGATCGGCGAAAAACTGTTTTTT	CASKRAIGEKLFF
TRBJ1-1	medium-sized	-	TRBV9	TGTGCCAGCAGCGTAGGCGGACTCCTCAACACTGAAGCTTTCTTT	CASSVGGLLNTEAFF
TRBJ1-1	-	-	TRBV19	TGTGCCAGCCTACCGCGGGGGAGGGAGAACACTGAAGCTTTCTTT	CASLPRGRENTEAFF
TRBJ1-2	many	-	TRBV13	TGTGCCAGCCGTACGGCGGCCTATGGCCACACCTTC	CASRTAAYGHTF
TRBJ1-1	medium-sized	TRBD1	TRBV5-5	TGTGCCAGCAGCTTGGGTCTAGTAGGGGGCGAAGCTTTCTTT	CASSLGLVGGEAFF
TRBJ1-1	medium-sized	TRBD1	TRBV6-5	TGTGCCAGCAGCAACCGGGACAGACGGAAGAGCGCTTTCTTT	CASSNRDRRKSAFF
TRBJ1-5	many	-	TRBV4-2	TGTGCCAGCAGCCAAGAAGTGCAGGGCCGAAATCAGCCCCAGCATTTT	CASSQEVQGRNQPQHF
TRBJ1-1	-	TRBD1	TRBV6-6	TGTGCCAGCAGTCCGAAGGGTGGACAGGCGACGAACACTGAAGCTTTCTTT	CASSPKGGQATNTEAFF
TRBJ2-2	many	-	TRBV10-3	TGTGCCATCAGTATTGACGGACACACCGGGGAGCTGTTTTTT	CAISIDGHTGELFF
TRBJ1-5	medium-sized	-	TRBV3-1	TGTGCCAGCAGCCAAGAGGATAGAAATCAGCCCCAGCATTTT	CASSQEDRNQPQHF
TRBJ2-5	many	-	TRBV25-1	TGTGCCAGCAGTGAATATCGGGGAAATTCGGAGACCCAGTACTTC	CASSEYRGNSETQYF
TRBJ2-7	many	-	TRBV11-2	TGTGCCAGCAGCACCGATCAGCGGCCAGGCTACGAGCAGTACTTC	CASSTDQRPGYEQYF